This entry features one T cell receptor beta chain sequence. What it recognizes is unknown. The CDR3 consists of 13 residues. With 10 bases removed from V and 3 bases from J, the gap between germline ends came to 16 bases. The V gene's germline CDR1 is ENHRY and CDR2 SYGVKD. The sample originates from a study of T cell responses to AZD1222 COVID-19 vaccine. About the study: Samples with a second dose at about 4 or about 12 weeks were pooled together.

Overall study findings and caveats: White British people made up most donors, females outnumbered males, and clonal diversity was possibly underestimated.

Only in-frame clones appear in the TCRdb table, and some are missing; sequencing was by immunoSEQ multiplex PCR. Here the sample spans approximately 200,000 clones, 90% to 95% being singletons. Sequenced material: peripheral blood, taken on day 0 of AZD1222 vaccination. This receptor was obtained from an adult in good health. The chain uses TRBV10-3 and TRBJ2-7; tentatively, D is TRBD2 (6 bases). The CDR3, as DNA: TGTGCCAGCCAAGGAGGGACCTACTACGAGCAGTACTTC. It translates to CASQGGTYYEQYF.